Listed below are T cell receptor beta chains from one sample, sequenced in a study of T cells in Graves' hyperthyroidism and ophthalmopathy. Each CDR3 protein is one row after TCRdb ran MiXCR on the multiplex PCR reads. This repertoire shows a few hundred thousand distinct CDR3 sequences, around 45% found once; its top ten account for 8.2%. Sequencing was performed on peripheral blood or thyroid tissue (not recorded which). All receptors derive from a young woman with Graves' hyperthyroidism. Each CDR3 is given with its conserved first and last residue. The D gene is left open where the match is weak. Clone sizes are given selectively: once, few, many, or a class where the clone is expanded.

once | - | TRBJ1-6 | 16 | TRBV24-1 | TGTGCCAGCAGCCAAGCGGGCAGTAGAATACATTCACCCCTCCACTTT | CASSQAGSRIHSPLHF
- | TRBD1 | TRBJ1-1 | 17 | TRBV10-3 | TGTGCCATCAGTGCAGCGGGACAGGGGATTGGGGACACTGAAGCTTTCTTT | CAISAAGQGIGDTEAFF
once | TRBD2 | TRBJ2-7 | 17 | TRBV19 | TGTGCCAGTAGTATCAGCACCGGACTAGCGGCTGCATACGAGCAGTACTTC | CASSISTGLAAAYEQYF
few | TRBD1 | TRBJ1-4 | 17 | TRBV7-8 | TGTGCCAGCAGCCCTACAGGGGGCGTACCAGTACAGGAAAAACTGTTTTTT | CASSPTGGVPVQEKLFF
many | TRBD1 | TRBJ1-4 | 14 | TRBV2 | TGTGCCAGCCGTGGGAGGGGGCGTGAGGAAAAACTGTTTTTT | CASRGRGREEKLFF
few | TRBD1 | TRBJ1-2 | 15 | TRBV7-9 | TGTGCCAGCAGCTTGGCCAGGGACAGGGACTATGGCTACACCTTC | CASSLARDRDYGYTF
many | - | TRBJ2-6 | 16 | TRBV5-1 | TGCGCCAGCAGCTTGCTACAATTCTCTGGGGCCAACGTCCTGACTTTC | CASSLLQFSGANVLTF
once | TRBD1 | TRBJ2-5 | 15 | TRBV19 | TGTGCCAGTGCTTACCGGACAGGGACGGCTGAGACCCAGTACTTC | CASAYRTGTAETQYF
few | - | TRBJ1-5 | 15 | TRBV20-1 | TGCAGTGCAAGGGTTAAAGGAACAGGGAATCAGCCCCAGCATTTT | CSARVKGTGNQPQHF
few | - | TRBJ1-3 | 17 | TRBV7-3 | TGCGCCAGCAGCCACGCCGGGACTCCCAACTCTGGAAACACCATATATTTT | CASSHAGTPNSGNTIYF
- | TRBD2 | TRBJ2-2 | 17 | TRBV15 | TGTGCCACCAGCAGTTCTAGAGCTAGCGGGAGGACCGGGGAGCTGTTTTTT | CATSSSRASGRTGELFF
- | TRBD1 | TRBJ1-1 | 15 | TRBV11-2 | TGTGCCAGCAGTGCTAAGGATGACAGGGGCACTGAAGCTTTCTTT | CASSAKDDRGTEAFF
- | - | TRBJ2-7 | 15 | TRBV7-8 | TGTGCCAGCAGTCTGGACCCCTCCAGGGGCTACGAGCAGTACTTC | CASSLDPSRGYEQYF
many | - | TRBJ2-7 | 12 | TRBV10-3 | TGTGCCATCAGTGACTCTCTCCCGGAGCAGTACTTC | CAISDSLPEQYF